This T cell receptor beta chain was identified during a study of Graves' ophthalmopathy and Graves' hyperthyroidism. Study at large: Blood was drawn at initial diagnosis, before any treatment.

TCR beta CDR3 amplification used RNA transcripts. HTBI primers were used in a first-round RT-PCR, which preceded a second-round multiplex PCR. TCRdb passed the multiplex PCR reads through MiXCR, listing each CDR3 protein once. This table has about 620,000 distinct CDR3 sequences, about 20% appearing once. The CDR3 extends over 16 amino acids. The J segment lost 3 bases and the V segment lost 4 bases, leaving 7 bases of the junction unmatched. Germline V gives CDR1 MNHEY, CDR2 SVGAGI. Ten or more counts support this clonotype. Its specificity is unknown. Study-level points and caveats: This model predicted ophthalmopathy progression (sensitivity roughly 70%, specificity about 72%). Among expanded thyroid clonotypes above 0.001 frequency, most also occurred in blood. Ophthalmopathy and stable hyperthyroidism were discriminated by a 13-signature model, with roughly 88% sensitivity and 65% to 83% specificity.

Sequencing was done on a sample of peripheral blood. This receptor was identified in a woman under 30 with stable Graves' hyperthyroidism. Some clones in this sample may be carry-over from other donors' samples. The chain carries TRBV6-5 and TRBJ2-2; 8 bases are shared with TRBD2. DNA of the CDR3: TGTGCCAGCAGTTCCGTTAGCGGGAAGGACACCGGGGAGCTGTTTTTT. Translation gives CASSSVSGKDTGELFF.